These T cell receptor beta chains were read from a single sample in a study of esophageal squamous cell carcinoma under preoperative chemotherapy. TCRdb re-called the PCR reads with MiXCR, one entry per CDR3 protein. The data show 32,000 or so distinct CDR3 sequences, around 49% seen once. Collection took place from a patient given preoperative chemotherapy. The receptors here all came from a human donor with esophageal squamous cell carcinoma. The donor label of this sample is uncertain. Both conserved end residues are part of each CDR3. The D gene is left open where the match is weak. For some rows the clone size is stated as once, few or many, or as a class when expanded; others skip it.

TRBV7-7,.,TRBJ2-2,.,TGTGCCAGCAGCTTATCGACAGACGGAAACACCGGGGAGCTGTTTTTT,CASSLSTDGNTGELFF
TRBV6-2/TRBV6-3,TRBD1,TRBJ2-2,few,TGTGCCAGCAGAACCAACAGGGGGCAGCCCGGGGAGCTGTTTTTT,CASRTNRGQPGELFF
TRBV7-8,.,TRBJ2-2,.,TGTGCCAGCTGCTCAGAAGCCGGGGAGCTGTTTTTT,CASCSEAGELFF
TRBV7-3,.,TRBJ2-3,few,TGTGCCAGCAGCTTAACCGGGGGTGCCGACACAGATACGCAGTATTTT,CASSLTGGADTDTQYF
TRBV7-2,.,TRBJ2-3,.,TGTGCCCGCAGCACGGGGCTGTGCGCCACAAACATGCAGTATTTT,CARSTGLCATNMQYF
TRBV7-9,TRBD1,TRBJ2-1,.,TGTGCCAGCAGCCAGACGGGACAGGTATCAAATGAGCAGTTCTTC,CASSQTGQVSNEQFF
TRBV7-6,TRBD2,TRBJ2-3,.,TGTGCGAGGAGCTCGGGGGGGGACACAGAGACCCAGTATTTT,CARSSGGDTETQYF
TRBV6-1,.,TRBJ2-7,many,TGTGCCAGCAGTGTGACACTTTACTCCTACGAGCAGTACTTC,CASSVTLYSYEQYF
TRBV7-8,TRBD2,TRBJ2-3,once,TGTGCCAGCAGCGCTGTGGGGTGGGGGGGGGTAGAGAGGGGTACCCAGTATTTC,CASSAVGWGGVERGTQYF
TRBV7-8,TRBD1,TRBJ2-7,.,TGTGCCAGCAGCCCGCGGACAGGGGGCTCCTACGAGCAGTACTTC,CASSPRTGGSYEQYF
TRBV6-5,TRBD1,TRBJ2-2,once,TGTGCCAGCAGTTTACAGGGGGCAGGCGAGGCGCTGTATTTT,CASSLQGAGEALYF
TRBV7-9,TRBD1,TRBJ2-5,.,TGTGCCAGCAGCTCAAGACAGGGGGAGACCCAGTACTTC,CASSSRQGETQYF